This is a list of T cell receptor beta chains from one sample in a study of Graves' ophthalmopathy and Graves' hyperthyroidism. TCRdb redid the calling of the multiplex PCR reads with MiXCR, one entry per CDR3 protein. The sample holds 620,000 or so distinct CDR3 sequences, approximately 22% seen once. The specimen was peripheral blood. These receptors were collected from a woman younger than 35 with stable Graves' hyperthyroidism. Some clones in this sample may be carry-over from other donors' samples. Each CDR3 is given with its conserved first and last residue. D genes are given only for firm matches. Expanded clones are given a class, and other clones once, few, many or no size at all.

>TRBV9|TRBJ2-7|many|-
TGTGCCAGCAGCGAGAACCGGGACTCCGAGTCCTACGAGCAGTACTTC
CASSENRDSESYEQYF
>TRBV7-8|TRBJ2-2|-|-
TGTGCCAGCGCACAAAACACCGGGGAGCTGTTTTTT
CASAQNTGELFF
>TRBV6-1|TRBJ2-5|many|-
TGTGCCAGCAGCCTAGGGGCCCCAGAGACCCAGTACTTC
CASSLGAPETQYF
>TRBV6-1|TRBJ2-7|many|-
TGCGCCAGCAGGGACGGGTCCTACGAGCAGTACTTC
CASRDGSYEQYF
>TRBV13|TRBJ2-7|many|-
TGTGCCAGCAGCTTAGGGCCCGTACCAAGCCACGAGCAGTACTTC
CASSLGPVPSHEQYF
>TRBV12-3/TRBV12-4|TRBJ2-7|many|TRBD1
TGTGCCAGCAGGGGACAGGTTAATTACGAGCAGTACTTC
CASRGQVNYEQYF
>TRBV6-1|TRBJ2-7|many|-
TGTGCCAGCAGTAGCAGGACAGTCTCCTACGAGCAGTACTTC
CASSSRTVSYEQYF
>TRBV2|TRBJ2-1|-|TRBD2
TGTGCCAGCAGTGAACACGGCGGGGGAGGCTCCAATGAGCAGTTCTTC
CASSEHGGGGSNEQFF
>TRBV6-5|TRBJ1-1|many|-
TGTGCCAGCAAGAGGAACACTGAAGCTTTCTTT
CASKRNTEAFF
>TRBV12-3/TRBV12-4|TRBJ1-5|-|-
TGTGCCAGCAGTGCCCCAGACCGGGACATTCCTAGCAATCAGCCCCAGCATTTT
CASSAPDRDIPSNQPQHF
>TRBV10-3|TRBJ1-2|-|-
TGTGGAGCTGCCAGCAGCTTAGTACGTCAGGGTACCTATGGCTACACCTTC
CGAASSLVRQGTYGYTF
>TRBV11-2|TRBJ1-3|few|-
TGTGCCAGCAGCTTAGAATCCAGCTCTGGAAACACCATATATTTT
CASSLESSSGNTIYF
>TRBV24-1|TRBJ2-7|-|-
TGTGCCACCAGTGATTTCACAGGAAACAGTCAGCAGTACTTC
CATSDFTGNSQQYF
>TRBV11-1|TRBJ1-1|many|-
TGTGCCTGCAGCATGGGACGGAAGAACACTGAAGCTTTCTTT
CACSMGRKNTEAFF
>TRBV6-1|TRBJ1-2|many|TRBD1
TGTGCCAGCAGTGAAGGACAGGGGAGCTATGGCTACACCTTC
CASSEGQGSYGYTF
>TRBV28|TRBJ2-7|many|TRBD2
TGTGCCAGCGGACTAGGGGACTACGAGCAGTACTTC
CASGLGDYEQYF
>TRBV5-1|TRBJ2-7|many|TRBD2
TGCGCCAGCAGCTTAACGGGACTAGCATACGAGCAGTACTTC
CASSLTGLAYEQYF
>TRBV20-1|TRBJ2-5|-|-
TGCAGTGCTAGAGTTAGACTAATTCAAGAGACCCAGTACTTC
CSARVRLIQETQYF
>TRBV14|TRBJ2-5|-|TRBD2
TGTGCCAGCAGCCAAGATCAGACTAGCAGGGATGCCTTCCAAGAGACCCAGTACTTC
CASSQDQTSRDAFQETQYF
>TRBV12-3/TRBV12-4|TRBJ2-3|once|-
TGTGCCAGCAGTCCCCTTAACGTACCTGGGGATACGCAGTATTTT
CASSPLNVPGDTQYF
>TRBV12-3/TRBV12-4|TRBJ2-7|-|TRBD1
TGTGCCAGCAGAGGGGGCGTCTCCTACGAGCAGTACTTC
CASRGGVSYEQYF
>TRBV20-1|TRBJ2-7|-|-
TGCAGTGCTAGGCCAGCGAACTCCTACGAGCAGTACTTC
CSARPANSYEQYF
>TRBV4-3|TRBJ2-7|-|TRBD1
TGCGCCAGCAGCCAGGGGACAGGGGGTTACTACGAGCAGTACTTC
CASSQGTGGYYEQYF
>TRBV20-1|TRBJ2-7|once|-
TGCAGTGCTAGTCGTCCGTCCGTCTACGAGCAGTACTTC
CSASRPSVYEQYF
>TRBV6-1|TRBJ1-2|-|-
TGTGCCAGCAGTGAAGCCCCCTTCTATGGCTGCACCTTC
CASSEAPFYGCTF
>TRBV6-1|TRBJ2-7|many|-
TGTGCCAGCAGCGGGTTTTTACTAGGTCGCTACGAGCAGTACTTC
CASSGFLLGRYEQYF
>TRBV5-6|TRBJ1-1|many|-
TGTGCCAGCAGCTTTGTTTCCCCAGGGACTGAAGCTTTCTTT
CASSFVSPGTEAFF
>TRBV11-2|TRBJ2-5|many|-
TGTGCCAGCAGCAACGGACCCGGAGAGACCCAGTACTTC
CASSNGPGETQYF
>TRBV12-3/TRBV12-4|TRBJ2-5|many|-
TGTGCCAGCAGACAGTCCGGTGGTGGAGAGACCCAGTACTTC
CASRQSGGGETQYF
>TRBV27|TRBJ1-5|many|-
TGTGCCAGCAGTTTATCTTTGGGACAGCCCCAGCATTTT
CASSLSLGQPQHF
>TRBV6-5|TRBJ1-1|-|-
TGTGCCAGCAGTTACGGCAGGGTGGCCACTGAAGCTTTCTTT
CASSYGRVATEAFF
>TRBV4-2|TRBJ1-1|-|-
TGTGCCAGCAGCCAGGTCGGGGGGGCCCGCGGGACTGAAGCTTTCTTT
CASSQVGGARGTEAFF
>TRBV6-1|TRBJ2-7|few|TRBD2
TGTGCCAGCGCTTTGGCGGGAGGACGGGAGCAGTACTTC
CASALAGGREQYF
>TRBV13|TRBJ2-7|many|-
TGTGCCAGCAGCTTAGGTTCGACAGGACCCAACCCGGGAGAGCAGTACTTC
CASSLGSTGPNPGEQYF
>TRBV2|TRBJ2-5|-|TRBD2
TGTGCCAGCAGTGCCCGGACTAGCGGGGGGGGAGAGACCCAGTACTTC
CASSARTSGGGETQYF
>TRBV28|TRBJ1-2|-|TRBD1
TGTGCCAGCAATAGACAGGGATCGAACTATGGCTACACCTTC
CASNRQGSNYGYTF
>TRBV12-3/TRBV12-4|TRBJ2-7|many|-
TGTGTCAGCAGTCCGCCGGACTTGCCCTACGAGCAGTACTTC
CVSSPPDLPYEQYF
>TRBV4-2|TRBJ1-1|many|-
TGTGCCAGCAGCCAGCGGACAGACACTGAAGCTTTCTTT
CASSQRTDTEAFF
>TRBV6-1|TRBJ1-1|many|-
TGTGCCAGCAGTGAAGCAGGGGCGACTGAAGCTTTCTTT
CASSEAGATEAFF
>TRBV20-1|TRBJ1-5|-|-
TGCAGTGCTAAGGGTCAACGCGAGTTTCAGCCCCAGCATTTT
CSAKGQREFQPQHF
>TRBV5-4|TRBJ2-7|-|-
TGTGCCAGCAGCGGGGGTGGAGGGCACTCCTACGAGCAGTACTTC
CASSGGGGHSYEQYF
>TRBV20-1|TRBJ1-1|many|-
TGCAGTGCTGACTTCTGGGAAAGAGCTGAAGCTTTCTTT
CSADFWERAEAFF
>TRBV20-1|TRBJ2-5|few|-
TGCAGTGCTAGAGACGGAGGGTTCCAAGAGACCCAGTACTTC
CSARDGGFQETQYF
>TRBV6-7|TRBJ2-7|-|-
TGTGCCAGCAGTTACCCGGGATGCAACTCCTACGAGCAGTACTTC
CASSYPGCNSYEQYF
>TRBV2|TRBJ1-5|many|TRBD1
TGTGCCAGCAGTGCGGACAGGGACAATCAGCCCCAGCATTTT
CASSADRDNQPQHF
>TRBV20-1|TRBJ1-1|-|TRBD1
TGCAGTGCCGCAATTAACAGGGGGCCGAACACTGAAGCTTTCTTT
CSAAINRGPNTEAFF
>TRBV7-8|TRBJ2-7|-|-
TGTGCCAGCAGCCTACGGGGAGACTACGAGCAGTACTTC
CASSLRGDYEQYF
>TRBV5-1|TRBJ2-7|many|-
TGCGCCAGCAGCTTGGGTACGGGTATTCACCCCTACGAGCAGTACTTC
CASSLGTGIHPYEQYF
>TRBV19|TRBJ1-3|many|-
TGTGCCAGTAGTATCAGGGGTTCTGGAAACACCATATATTTT
CASSIRGSGNTIYF
>TRBV9|TRBJ2-5|many|-
TGTGCCAGCAGCGTAGAATCCCGCGAGACCCAGTACTTC
CASSVESRETQYF
>TRBV25-1|TRBJ2-2|-|TRBD2
TGTGCCAGCAGTGAAGAGGCCGTCGGGGGGACCGGGGAGCTGTTTTTT
CASSEEAVGGTGELFF
>TRBV20-1|TRBJ2-7|-|TRBD1
TGCAGTGCTAGCCGCCCCGGGACAGCCATCTCCTACGAGCAGTACTTC
CSASRPGTAISYEQYF